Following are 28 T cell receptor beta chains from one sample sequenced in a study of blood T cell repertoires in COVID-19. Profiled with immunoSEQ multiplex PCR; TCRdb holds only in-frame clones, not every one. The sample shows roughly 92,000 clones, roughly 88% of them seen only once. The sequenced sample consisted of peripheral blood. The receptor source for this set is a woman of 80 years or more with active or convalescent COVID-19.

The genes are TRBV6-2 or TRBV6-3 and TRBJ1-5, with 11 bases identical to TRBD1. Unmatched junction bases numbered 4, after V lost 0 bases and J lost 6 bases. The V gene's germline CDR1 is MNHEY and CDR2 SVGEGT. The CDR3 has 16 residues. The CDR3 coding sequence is TGTGCCAGCAGTTACTCGAGGACAGGGGGCTCTCAGCCCCAGCATTTT. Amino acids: CASSYSRTGGSQPQHF.

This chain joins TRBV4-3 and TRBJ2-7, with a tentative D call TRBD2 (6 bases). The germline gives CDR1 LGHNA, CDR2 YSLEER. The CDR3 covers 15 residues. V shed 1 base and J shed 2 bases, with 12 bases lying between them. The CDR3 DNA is TGCGCCAGCAGCCAAGGGGTGGGGAGGACCTACGAGCAGTACTTC. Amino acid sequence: CASSQGVGRTYEQYF.

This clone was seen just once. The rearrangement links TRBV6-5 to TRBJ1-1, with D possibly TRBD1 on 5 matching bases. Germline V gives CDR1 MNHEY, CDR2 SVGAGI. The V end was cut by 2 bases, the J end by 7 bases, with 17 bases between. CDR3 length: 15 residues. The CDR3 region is CASSYPGSRVGEAFF. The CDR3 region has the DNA TGTGCCAGCAGTTACCCCGGGTCCAGGGTGGGTGAAGCTTTCTTT.

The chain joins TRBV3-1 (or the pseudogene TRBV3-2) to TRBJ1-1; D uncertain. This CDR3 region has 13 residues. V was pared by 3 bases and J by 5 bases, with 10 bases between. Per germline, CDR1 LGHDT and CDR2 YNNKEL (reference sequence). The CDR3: CASSQTALTEAFF. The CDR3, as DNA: TGTGCCAGCAGCCAGACTGCCCTAACTGAAGCTTTCTTT.

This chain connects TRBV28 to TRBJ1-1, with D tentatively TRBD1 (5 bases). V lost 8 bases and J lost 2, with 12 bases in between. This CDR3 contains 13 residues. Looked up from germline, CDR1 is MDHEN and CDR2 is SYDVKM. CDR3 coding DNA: TGTGCCAGCGTTTCTGGACACAACACTGAAGCTTTCTTT. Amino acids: CASVSGHNTEAFF.

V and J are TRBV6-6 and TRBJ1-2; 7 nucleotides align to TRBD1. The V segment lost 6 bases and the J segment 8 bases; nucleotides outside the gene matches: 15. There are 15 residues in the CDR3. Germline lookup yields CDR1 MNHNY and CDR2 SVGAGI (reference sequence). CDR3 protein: CASRRAGQVASGYTF. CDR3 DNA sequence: TGTGCCAGCAGACGGGCCGGACAGGTGGCGAGCGGCTACACCTTC.

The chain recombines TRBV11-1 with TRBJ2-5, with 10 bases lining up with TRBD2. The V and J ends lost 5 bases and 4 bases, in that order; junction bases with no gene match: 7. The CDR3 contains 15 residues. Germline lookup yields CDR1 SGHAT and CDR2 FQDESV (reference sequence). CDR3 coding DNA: TGTGCCAGCAGCACCCAGCGGGAGGGCCGAGAGACCCAGTACTTC. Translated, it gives CASSTQREGRETQYF.

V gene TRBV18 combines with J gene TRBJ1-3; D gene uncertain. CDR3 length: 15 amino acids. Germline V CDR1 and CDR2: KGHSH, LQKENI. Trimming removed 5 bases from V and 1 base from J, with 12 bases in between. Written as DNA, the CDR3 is TGTGCCAGCTCAATCGTCAGAGGGTCTGGAAACACCATATATTTT. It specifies CASSIVRGSGNTIYF. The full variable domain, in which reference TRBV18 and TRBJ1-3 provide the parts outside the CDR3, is NAGVMQNPRHLVRRRGQEARLRCSPMKGHSHVYWYRQLPEEGLKFMVYLQKENIIDESGMPKERFSAEFPKEGPSILRIQQVVRGDSAAYFCASSIVRGSGNTIYFGEGSWLTVV.

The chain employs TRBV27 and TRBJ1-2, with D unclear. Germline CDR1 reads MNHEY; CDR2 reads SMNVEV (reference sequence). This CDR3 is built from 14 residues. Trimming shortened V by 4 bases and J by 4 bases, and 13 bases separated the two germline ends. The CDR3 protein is CASSWAAGGYGYTF. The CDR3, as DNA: TGTGCCAGCAGTTGGGCGGCGGGCGGCTATGGCTACACCTTC.

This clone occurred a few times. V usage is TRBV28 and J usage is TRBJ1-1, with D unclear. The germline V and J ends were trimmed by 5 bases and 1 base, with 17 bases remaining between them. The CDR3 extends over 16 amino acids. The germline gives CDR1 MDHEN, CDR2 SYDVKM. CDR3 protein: CASSQTRRGENTEAFF. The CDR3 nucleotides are TGTGCCAGCAGTCAAACCCGACGGGGTGAGAACACTGAAGCTTTCTTT.

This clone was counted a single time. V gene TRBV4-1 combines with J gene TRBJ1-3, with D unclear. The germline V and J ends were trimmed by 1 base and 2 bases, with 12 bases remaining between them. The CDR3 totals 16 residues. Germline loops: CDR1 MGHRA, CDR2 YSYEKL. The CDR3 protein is CASSQGPPRTGNTIYF. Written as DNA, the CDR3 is TGCGCCAGCAGCCAAGGGCCCCCAAGAACTGGAAACACCATATATTTT.

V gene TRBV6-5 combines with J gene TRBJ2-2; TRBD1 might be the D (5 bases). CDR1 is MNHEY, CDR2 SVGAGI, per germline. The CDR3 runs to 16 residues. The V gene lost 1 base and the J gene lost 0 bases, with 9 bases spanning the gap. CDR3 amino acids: CASSYWAGPNTGELFF. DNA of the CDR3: TGTGCCAGCAGTTACTGGGCAGGGCCGAACACCGGGGAGCTGTTTTTT.

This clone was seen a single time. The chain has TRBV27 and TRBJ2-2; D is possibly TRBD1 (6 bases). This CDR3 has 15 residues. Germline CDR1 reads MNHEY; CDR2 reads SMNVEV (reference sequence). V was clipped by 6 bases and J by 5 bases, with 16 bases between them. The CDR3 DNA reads TGTGCCAGCAGCCGAGCCGGGACAAAGACCGGGGAGCTGTTTTTT. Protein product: CASSRAGTKTGELFF.

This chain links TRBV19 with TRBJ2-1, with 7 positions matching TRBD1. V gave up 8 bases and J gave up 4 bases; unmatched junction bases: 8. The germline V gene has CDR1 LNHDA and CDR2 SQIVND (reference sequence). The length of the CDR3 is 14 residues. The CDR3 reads CASGMGQLYNEQFF. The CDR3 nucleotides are TGTGCCAGTGGGATGGGACAGCTATACAATGAGCAGTTCTTC.

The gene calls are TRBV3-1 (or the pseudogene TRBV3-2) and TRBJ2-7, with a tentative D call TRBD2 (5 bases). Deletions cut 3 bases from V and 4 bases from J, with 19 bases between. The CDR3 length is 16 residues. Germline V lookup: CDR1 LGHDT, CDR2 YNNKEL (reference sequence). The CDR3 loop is CASSQGGSLIGYEQYF. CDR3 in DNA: TGTGCCAGCAGCCAGGGCGGGTCTCTAATAGGGTACGAGCAGTACTTC.

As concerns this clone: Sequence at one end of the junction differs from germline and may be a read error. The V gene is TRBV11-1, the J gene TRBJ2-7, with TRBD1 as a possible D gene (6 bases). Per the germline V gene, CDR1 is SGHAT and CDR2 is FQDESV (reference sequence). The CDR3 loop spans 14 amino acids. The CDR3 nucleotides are TGTGCCAGCAGTTTAGACAGGCTTTCCTACGAGCAGTACTTC. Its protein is CASSLDRLSYEQYF.

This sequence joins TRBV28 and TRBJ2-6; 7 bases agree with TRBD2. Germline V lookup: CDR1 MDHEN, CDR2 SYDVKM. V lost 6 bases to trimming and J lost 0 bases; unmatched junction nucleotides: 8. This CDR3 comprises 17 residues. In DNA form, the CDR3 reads TGTGCCAGCAGCTCAGCGGGGCTTCCCTCTGGGGCCAACGTCCTGACTTTC. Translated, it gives CASSSAGLPSGANVLTF. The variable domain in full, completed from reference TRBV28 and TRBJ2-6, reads DVKVTQSSRYLVKRTGEKVFLECVQDMDHENMFWYRQDPGLGLRLIYFSYDVKMKEKGDIPEGYSVSREKKERFSLILESASTNQTSMYLCASSSAGLPSGANVLTFGAGSRLTVL.

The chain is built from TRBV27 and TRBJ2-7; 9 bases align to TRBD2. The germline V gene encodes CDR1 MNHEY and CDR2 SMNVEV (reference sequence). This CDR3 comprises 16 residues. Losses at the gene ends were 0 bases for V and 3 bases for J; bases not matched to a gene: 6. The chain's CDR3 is CASSLSQRAGGYEQYF. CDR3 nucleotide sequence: TGTGCCAGCAGTTTATCTCAGCGAGCGGGAGGCTACGAGCAGTACTTC.

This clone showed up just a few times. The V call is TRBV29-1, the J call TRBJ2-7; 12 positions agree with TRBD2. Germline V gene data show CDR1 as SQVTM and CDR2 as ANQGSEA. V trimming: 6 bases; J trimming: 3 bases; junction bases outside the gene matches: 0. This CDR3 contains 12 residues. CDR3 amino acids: CSVTSGSYEQYF. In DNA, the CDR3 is TGCAGCGTGACTAGCGGGAGCTACGAGCAGTACTTC.

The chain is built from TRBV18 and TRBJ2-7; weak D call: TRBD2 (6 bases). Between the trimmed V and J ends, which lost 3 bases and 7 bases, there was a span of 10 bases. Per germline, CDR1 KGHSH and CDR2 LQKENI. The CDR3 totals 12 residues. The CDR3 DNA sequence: TGTGCCAGCTCACCTGGGACTGCAGAGCAGTACTTC. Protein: CASSPGTAEQYF.

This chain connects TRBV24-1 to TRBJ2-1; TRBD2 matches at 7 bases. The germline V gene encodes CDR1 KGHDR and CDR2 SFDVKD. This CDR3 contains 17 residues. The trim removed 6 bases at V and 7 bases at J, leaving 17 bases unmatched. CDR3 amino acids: CATSSGLDPTQGNEQFF. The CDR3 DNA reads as TGTGCCACCAGTTCCGGACTAGACCCTACCCAAGGGAATGAGCAGTTCTTC.

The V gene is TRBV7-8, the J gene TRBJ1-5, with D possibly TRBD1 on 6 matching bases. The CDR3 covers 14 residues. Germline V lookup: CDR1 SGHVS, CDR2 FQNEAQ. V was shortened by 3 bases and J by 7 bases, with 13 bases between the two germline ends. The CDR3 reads CASSFQGPGQPQHF. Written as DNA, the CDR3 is TGTGCCAGCAGCTTCCAGGGGCCCGGGCAGCCCCAGCATTTT.

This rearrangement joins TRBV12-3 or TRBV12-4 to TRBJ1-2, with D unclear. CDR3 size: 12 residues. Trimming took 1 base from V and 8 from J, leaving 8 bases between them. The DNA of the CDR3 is TGTGCCAGCAGTTTAGAGCGTAGCGGCTACACCTTC. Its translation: CASSLERSGYTF.

CDR3 loop: CASSPGTSGRGQYF. For the CDR3, the DNA is TGTGCCAGCAGCCCGGGGACTAGCGGTCGGGGGCAGTATTTT. The V gene is TRBV7-3, the J gene TRBJ2-3, with TRBD2 matching over 11 bases. Trimming at V came to 5 bases and at J to 11 bases, leaving 9 bases not matched to a gene. From germline, CDR1 is SGHTA and CDR2 FQGTGA. This CDR3 is built from 14 residues.

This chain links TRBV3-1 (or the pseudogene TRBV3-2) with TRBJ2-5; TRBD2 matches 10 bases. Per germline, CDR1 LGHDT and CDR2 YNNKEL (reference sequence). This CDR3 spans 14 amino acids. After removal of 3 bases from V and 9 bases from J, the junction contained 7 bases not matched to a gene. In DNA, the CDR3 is TGTGCCAGCAGCCAGGTAGCGGGGGGCACGGCCCAGTACTTC. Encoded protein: CASSQVAGGTAQYF.

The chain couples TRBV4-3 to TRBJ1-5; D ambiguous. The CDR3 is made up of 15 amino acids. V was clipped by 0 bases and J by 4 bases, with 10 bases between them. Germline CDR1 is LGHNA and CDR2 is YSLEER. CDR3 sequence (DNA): TGCGCCAGCAGCCAAGATGGAACAGTAAATCAGCCCCAGCATTTT. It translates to CASSQDGTVNQPQHF.

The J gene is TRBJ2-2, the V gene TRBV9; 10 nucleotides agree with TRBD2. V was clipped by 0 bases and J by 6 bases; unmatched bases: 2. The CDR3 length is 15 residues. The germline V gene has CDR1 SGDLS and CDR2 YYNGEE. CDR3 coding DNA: TGTGCCAGCAGCGTAGCCAGCGGGAGGGCCGGGGAGCTGTTTTTT. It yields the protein CASSVASGRAGELFF.

CDR3 sequence reads: CASSPPGQGGTDTQYF. The CDR3 DNA is TGTGCCAGCAGCCCTCCGGGACAGGGCGGCACAGATACGCAGTATTTT. V and J are TRBV6-6 and TRBJ2-3; TRBD1 matches at 9 bases. V lost 6 bases, J lost 1 base, and 8 bases stayed unmatched. Germline loops: CDR1 MNHNY, CDR2 SVGAGI (reference sequence). The CDR3 is 16 amino acids.